Listed below are T cell receptor beta chains from one sample, sequenced in a study of OX40 agonist ivuxolimab in advanced cancers. Some clones are missing from TCRdb's copy, which holds only in-frame ones; the method was immunoSEQ multiplex PCR. The data contain about 49,000 clones, 81% of them singletons. The source material was CD4+ or CD8+ T cells sorted from blood, sampled in a trial of the OX40 agonist ivuxolimab. The receptors come from an adult with an advanced solid tumor such as melanoma, head and neck, liver or kidney cancer. Each CDR3 is given with its conserved first and last residue. Each record gives: clone size, J gene, D gene, V gene, CDR3 DNA, CDR3 protein. D genes are given only for firm matches. A row's size may be missing; if present it is once, few, many or a size class.

NA TRBJ2-7 NA TRBV9 TGTGCCAGCAGCGTTAGGGGGGCGGGCGAGCAGTACTTC CASSVRGAGEQYF
NA TRBJ1-5 NA TRBV5-6 TGTGCCAGCAGCTTGGGGACTGCCCAGCCCCAGCATTTT CASSLGTAQPQHF
once TRBJ2-5 TRBD1 TRBV11-2 TGTGCCAGCAGCTTCGGGGCAGGGGGCGGAGAGACCCAGTACTTC CASSFGAGGGETQYF
NA TRBJ1-6 NA TRBV15 TGTGCCACCAGCCTCATTAGGGGTACTTCACCCCTCCACTTT CATSLIRGTSPLHF
NA TRBJ2-1 TRBD1 TRBV7-8 TGTGCCAGCACGCAGTGGGACAGGGAAGGGGGGATCTACAATGAGCAGTTCTTC CASTQWDREGGIYNEQFF
NA TRBJ2-7 NA TRBV27 TGTGCCAGCAGTTTATCGGAGACGTTAACCTACGAGCAGTACTTC CASSLSETLTYEQYF
NA TRBJ2-7 TRBD2 TRBV27 TGTGCCAGCAGGGGACTAGCGGGATACGGCGAGCAGTACTTC CASRGLAGYGEQYF
NA TRBJ2-7 TRBD1 TRBV4-2 TGTGCCAGCAGCTTGGGGACAGTTCATGTAGACGAGCAGTACTTC CASSLGTVHVDEQYF
NA TRBJ2-1 NA TRBV9 TGTGCCAGCAGCGTCGAAAACACCCCCTACAATGAGCAGTTCTTC CASSVENTPYNEQFF
NA TRBJ2-7 NA TRBV5-4 TGTGCCAGCAGCTTGACCCGAGCGGAAGAGCAGTACTTC CASSLTRAEEQYF
once TRBJ1-1 NA TRBV5-4 TGTGCCAGCAGCTTTGGGAACACTGAAGCTTTCTTT CASSFGNTEAFF
NA TRBJ2-6 NA TRBV7-9 TGTGCCAGCAGCTCCCTGAGGTTGCTGGGAGGGGCCAACGTCCTGACTTTC CASSSLRLLGGANVLTF
NA TRBJ2-1 TRBD2 TRBV29-1 TGCAGCGTTTGCTTTAGCGGGAGGGCCTCCTACAATGAGCAGTTCTTC CSVCFSGRASYNEQFF
NA TRBJ1-1 NA TRBV19 TGTGCCAGCAGACAGCCCTTGAACACTGAAGCTTTCTTT CASRQPLNTEAFF
NA TRBJ1-5 NA TRBV28 TGTGCCAGCAGCCGAACACAGGAACTCCTTAGCAATCAGCCCCAGCATTTT CASSRTQELLSNQPQHF
NA TRBJ2-2 NA TRBV5-6 TGTGCCAGCAGCTCAACAGGGACCACCGGGGAGCTGTTTTTT CASSSTGTTGELFF
NA TRBJ2-5 TRBD1 TRBV5-4 TGTGCCAGCAGCTTGGCGGGGCAGGGGGCAGGAGAGACCCAGTACTTC CASSLAGQGAGETQYF
NA TRBJ2-5 NA TRBV9 TGTGCCAGCAGCGCCGCAGGGGCGAGGTACCAAGAGACCCAGTACTTC CASSAAGARYQETQYF
NA TRBJ2-1 TRBD1 TRBV19 TGTGCCAGTAGTCCGGACAGGGTCGTCGAGTTCTTC CASSPDRVVEFF
NA TRBJ2-2 NA TRBV7-6 TGTGCCAGCAGCTTGTCCGGGACACAGAACACCGGGGAGCTGTTTTTT CASSLSGTQNTGELFF
NA TRBJ2-7 NA TRBV6-5 TGTGCCAGCAGTTACCTCACGGGGCTCGAGCAGTACTTC CASSYLTGLEQYF
NA TRBJ1-2 TRBD1 TRBV2 TGTGCCAGCACTGCGACAGGGCCTCTCTATGGCTACACCTTT CASTATGPLYGYTF
NA TRBJ2-5 TRBD2 TRBV5-4 TGTGCCAGCCCCTCACCGACGGGGGGGGAGACCCAGTACTTC CASPSPTGGETQYF
NA TRBJ1-4 NA TRBV5-4 TGTGCCAGCAGCTTGGAAATGGCGGGGGGAGAGGGTAATGAAAAACTGTTTTTT CASSLEMAGGEGNEKLFF
NA TRBJ2-3 NA TRBV5-1 TGCGCCAGCAGCTTGGTTTCCGGGAGTGCGGATACGCAGTATTTT CASSLVSGSADTQYF
NA TRBJ2-7 TRBD1 TRBV11-2 TGTGCCAGCAGCTTAGTGGGACAGGTGGGCGAGCAGTACTTC CASSLVGQVGEQYF
NA TRBJ1-1 NA TRBV27 TGTGCCAGCAGTTTTTCCCGGGGGCAGACTGAAGCTTTCTTT CASSFSRGQTEAFF
NA TRBJ1-2 NA TRBV6-5 TGTGCCAGCTCAGAGGGCCTGACCTATGGCTACACCTTC CASSEGLTYGYTF
NA TRBJ2-6 NA TRBV13 TGTGCCAGCAGCCTACAGGGCCTCGGGGCCAACGTCCTGACTTTC CASSLQGLGANVLTF
NA TRBJ2-7 NA TRBV5-4 TGTGCCAGCAGGTTTAGCGGCTCCTACGAGCAGTACTTC CASRFSGSYEQYF
NA TRBJ2-3 NA TRBV7-6 TGTGCCAGCAGCTTAGACCCCTTCGACACTACTGGCACAGATACGCAGTATTTT CASSLDPFDTTGTDTQYF
NA TRBJ2-7 NA TRBV6-5 TGTGCCAGCAGTTACGGCACCTTCTACGAGCAGTACTTC CASSYGTFYEQYF
NA TRBJ2-1 NA TRBV9 TGTGCCAGCAGCGTAGTTAACGAGGCGAAGGAGCAGTTCTTC CASSVVNEAKEQFF
few TRBJ2-3 TRBD1 TRBV9 TGTGCCAGCAGCGACGGGACAGGGTGGTCTGAAGATACGCAGTATTTT CASSDGTGWSEDTQYF
NA TRBJ1-1 TRBD1 TRBV6-4 TGTGCCAGCACCGACGGTTGGACAGGTGAAGCTTTCTTT CASTDGWTGEAFF
NA TRBJ1-1 TRBD1 TRBV7-9 TGTGCCAGCAGCCCACAGGGGGGGACTGAAGCTTTCTTT CASSPQGGTEAFF
NA TRBJ2-1 NA TRBV27 TGTGCCAGCAGTTTATCCCTGTCCGAGCTTCTTCTCTCCTACAATGAGCAGTTCTTC CASSLSLSELLLSYNEQFF
NA TRBJ2-3 TRBD1 TRBV6-5 TGTGCCAGCAGTTATTATACAGGGGGCGGGACAGATACGCAGTATTTT CASSYYTGGGTDTQYF
NA TRBJ1-1 NA TRBV4-1 TGCGCCAGCAGCCATAATACAGCGAACACTGAAGCTTTCTTT CASSHNTANTEAFF
NA TRBJ1-5 NA TRBV5-5 TGTGCCAGCAGCCAAAGGGGTAGCAATCAGCCCCAGCATTTT CASSQRGSNQPQHF
NA TRBJ2-2 TRBD2 TRBV19 TGTGCCAGTAGTACCGGGGGGGCCTTTACCGGGGAGCTGTTTTTT CASSTGGAFTGELFF
once TRBJ1-2 NA TRBV2 TGTGCCAGCAGAAGAGGACAGTACTATGGCTACACCTTC CASRRGQYYGYTF
NA TRBJ2-7 NA TRBV28 TGTGCCAGCAGCTTACCTTCTAGGGGCAACAGCTACGAGCAGTACTTC CASSLPSRGNSYEQYF
NA TRBJ1-2 TRBD1 TRBV7-6 TGTGCCAGCAGCTTAGCGCAGGGACAGCCGGGAGATGGCTACACCTTC CASSLAQGQPGDGYTF
NA TRBJ2-3 TRBD2 TRBV28 TGTGCCAGCAGTTTAGGTGGGGGGGACACAGATACGCAGTATTTT CASSLGGGDTDTQYF
NA TRBJ2-7 NA TRBV7-9 TGTGCCAGCAGCTTAGGTCGAGGGGACCGTCCCTACGAGCAGTACTTC CASSLGRGDRPYEQYF
NA TRBJ2-1 NA TRBV19 TGTGCCAGTAGTATAGTCGGAAGTCTCAATGAGCAGTTCTTC CASSIVGSLNEQFF
NA TRBJ2-5 TRBD2 TRBV25-1 TGTGCCAGCAGTGAATTGGGAGCGGGGGGGCTCCAAGAGACCCAGTACTTC CASSELGAGGLQETQYF